The 7 T cell receptor beta chains below were found in one sample sequenced in a study of cytomegalovirus exposure and HLA in healthy donors. A multiplex PCR was run with 60 Vbeta primers and 13 Jbeta primers. The protocol was immunoSEQ multiplex PCR, while the TCRdb copy is restricted to in-frame clones and leaves out a portion. Here the sample spans about 110,000 clones, 70% to 80% being singletons. The sequencing sample was made of PBMCs. These receptors were obtained from a female donor in good health and CMV-seropositive.

The V and J genes are TRBV7-9 and TRBJ2-6, with 7 nucleotides matching TRBD2. J lost 4 bases, V lost 4 bases, and 4 bases had no gene match. Germline V gene lookup returns CDR1 SEHNR and CDR2 FQNEAQ (reference sequence). The CDR3 runs to 15 residues. For the CDR3, the DNA is TGTGCCAGCAGCTGGGGGGGTCTCGGGGCCAACGTCCTGACTTTC. Protein sequence: CASSWGGLGANVLTF.

The chain is built from TRBV5-1 and TRBJ2-7; 14 bases align to TRBD2. Trimming cost V 3 bases and J 4 bases; bases outside gene matches: 12. The germline V gene encodes CDR1 SGHRS and CDR2 YFSETQ. The CDR3 is 18 amino acids. CDR3: CASSSFPGLAGERYEQYF. As DNA, the CDR3 is TGCGCCAGCAGCTCCTTCCCGGGACTAGCGGGAGAGAGGTACGAGCAGTACTTC.

Comments on this clone: Sequence at one end of the junction differs from germline and may be a read error. The V and J genes are TRBV18 and TRBJ2-2; D uncertain. The CDR3 length is 13 residues. The germline gives CDR1 KGHSH, CDR2 LQKENI. The DNA of the CDR3 is TGTGCCAGTTCACGGGCTCGGACCGGGGAGCTGTTTTTT. Protein sequence: CASSRARTGELFF.

The chain has TRBV4-2 and TRBJ2-5; D is unclear. Per the germline V gene, CDR1 is LGHNA and CDR2 is YNFKEQ. With 0 bases removed from V and 4 bases from J, the gap between germline ends came to 6 bases. This CDR3 has 13 amino acids. In DNA, the CDR3 is TGTGCCAGCAGCCAAGATACGCGAGAGACCCAGTACTTC. Amino acid sequence: CASSQDTRETQYF.

The chain is built from TRBV4-2 and TRBJ1-6; 10 bases align to TRBD1. V was clipped by 0 bases and J by 7 bases; unmatched bases: 3. CDR1 is LGHNA, CDR2 YNFKEQ, per germline. This CDR3 comprises 16 residues. The CDR3 region has the DNA TGTGCCAGCAGCCAAGAAAGGGGACAGGGGAATTCACCCCTCCACTTT. Its protein is CASSQERGQGNSPLHF.

For the CDR3, the DNA is TGTGCCAGCAGCTTAGGTGGGAGGGGAAATTTGGATACGCAGTATTTT. This gives the protein CASSLGGRGNLDTQYF. The chain links TRBV7-2 to TRBJ2-3, with 7 bases matching TRBD2. V gave up 1 base and J gave up 6 bases; unmatched junction bases: 10. The V gene's germline CDR1 is SGHTA and CDR2 FQGNSA. The CDR3 is 16 residues long. The whole variable domain, filled in from reference TRBV7-2 and TRBJ2-3, reads GAGVSQSPSNKVTEKGKDVELRCDPISGHTALYWYRQSLGQGLEFLIYFQGNSAPDKSGLPSDRFSAERTGGSVSTLTIQRTQQEDSAVYLCASSLGGRGNLDTQYFGPGTRLTVL.

The chain recombines TRBV10-3 with TRBJ2-7, with 7 bases that match TRBD1. Germline trimming cut 2 bases from V and 3 bases from J; bases unmatched to any gene: 4. Per germline, CDR1 ENHRY and CDR2 SYGVKD. The CDR3 totals 14 residues. The DNA of the CDR3 is TGTGCCATCAGTGAGGACAGGGATCACTACGAGCAGTACTTC. Amino acid sequence: CAISEDRDHYEQYF.